The clone carrying this T cell receptor (beta chain) has a single count. The data were taken from a study of siplizumab effects on memory and regulatory T cells. This CDR3 region has 14 residues. Trimming stripped 1 base from V and 7 bases from J, with 14 bases between. Per the germline V gene, CDR1 is MGHRA and CDR2 is YSYEKL. Libraries were prepared by immunoSEQ multiplex PCR; TCRdb keeps only in-frame clonotypes and omits some of them. The sample holds approximately 68,000 clones, about 90% seen once. This chain uses TRBV4-1 with TRBJ2-7; D gene uncertain. The sequence came from a human donor in good health. The sequenced material came from CD8+ T cells sorted from blood. The CDR3 here is CASSQVLSTGEQYF. CDR3 bases: TGCGCCAGCAGCCAAGTCTTAAGTACTGGGGAGCAGTACTTC.